This T cell receptor (beta chain) appears in the sequencing data of a study of shared clonotypes between healthy human individuals. CDR1 and CDR2 from the germline V gene are SGHRS and YFSETQ. This CDR3 contains 14 residues. J lost 1 base, V lost 3 bases, and 3 bases had no gene match. Sequencing was performed with immunoSEQ multiplex PCR; in TCRdb, only in-frame clones are kept and a portion is missing. The sample shows 980,000 or so clones, 60% to 85% of them seen only once. The chain is built from TRBV5-1 and TRBJ2-5; 7 positions agree with TRBD2. Sequencing input: memory CD4+ T cells sorted from blood. Subset in this sample: CD45RA-negative fraction. The TCR comes from a man in his late teens or twenties in good health. The CDR3 sequence is CASSWGLLQETQYF. The CDR3 DNA follows: TGCGCCAGCAGCTGGGGACTACTCCAAGAGACCCAGTACTTC.